The T cell receptor (beta chain) described here comes from a study of T cells in Graves' hyperthyroidism and ophthalmopathy. What was amplified from RNA transcripts were TCR beta CDR3 regions. TCR CDR3 regions were first amplified by RT-PCR with HTBI primers. Each CDR3 protein is one row after TCRdb ran MiXCR on the multiplex PCR reads. The repertoire has about 720,000 distinct CDR3 sequences, around a sixth of them found once; the top ten carry 16%. In the case of this clonotype: Its specificity is unknown.

Broader study findings: Ophthalmopathy was told apart from stable hyperthyroidism by a 13 V-J model.

Exclusion criteria comprised uncontrolled infection, other autoimmune disease, pregnancy or lactation. The J segment lost 4 bases and the V segment lost 7 bases, leaving 13 bases of the junction unmatched. CDR3 length equals 18 residues. CDR1 MGHRA and CDR2 YSYEKL come from the germline V gene. The chain links TRBV4-1 to TRBJ1-6, with 10 bases lining up with TRBD1. Specimen: blood. This TCR derives from a woman aged 45-65 years with Graves' hyperthyroidism that later progressed to Graves' ophthalmopathy. The CDR3 DNA sequence: TGCGCCAGCAACCCGACAGGGGGCAATCTTGGGTATAATTCACCCCTCCACTTT. This sequence encodes CASNPTGGNLGYNSPLHF.